The following is a T cell receptor (beta chain) sequence with its context. Its antigen is currently unknown. This record belongs to a study of cytomegalovirus exposure and HLA in healthy donors. Study background: HLA-typed donors contributed some 85 million unique TCRs, which were held in an early data release. Study-level results: Later on, an analysis found that several of the most significant clusters appeared to be linked to common viral pathogens, which included parvovirus B19.

Primers: 60 Vbeta forward and 13 Jbeta reverse. Generated by immunoSEQ multiplex PCR, the TCRdb table keeps only in-frame clones and is missing some. In the table there are over 130,000 clones, 75% to 85% of which are singletons. The CDR3 extends over 15 amino acids. V lost 0 bases and J 4 bases, leaving 10 bases between the germline ends. The germline CDR1 and CDR2 sequences are ENHRY and SYGVKD. This TCR was sampled from a man aged 45-65 years in good health and CMV-seropositive. Sequenced sample: PBMCs. The chain carries TRBV10-3 and TRBJ2-1; maybe TRBD2 (6 bases). For the CDR3, the DNA is TGTGCCATCAGTGAGTCCGAGCGGGTATACAATGAGCAGTTCTTC. As protein: CAISESERVYNEQFF.